Given below is one T cell receptor (beta chain) in context. Molecular barcoded adaptors covering alpha/delta and beta/gamma chains were used on about 0.4 ug RNA. TCRdb recomputed calls from the reads with MiXCR, one row per CDR3 protein. The sample yields tens of thousands of distinct CDR3 sequences, 15% to 20% seen once. This sample was taken from a study of read filtering for tumor transcriptome and immune sequencing. The sequenced sample was a population of CD138-negative cells sorted from bone marrow. The TCR was taken from a donor aged 40 or older with multiple myeloma.

The CDR3, as DNA: TGTGCCAGCAGCTTCGGACAGGGGGCTGGTCAGCCCCAGCATTTT. This gives the protein CASSFGQGAGQPQHF. The V gene is TRBV7-2, the J gene TRBJ1-5; the match to TRBD1 covers 11 bases. The CDR3 totals 15 residues. Trimming removed 3 bases from V and 6 bases from J; junction bases left unmatched: 4. Germline V lookup: CDR1 SGHTA, CDR2 FQGNSA.